Listed below are T cell receptor beta chains from one sample, sequenced in a study of cytomegalovirus exposure and HLA in healthy donors. Sequenced by immunoSEQ multiplex PCR; TCRdb stores in-frame clones only, minus some. The sample shows 94,000 or so clones, around three quarters of them seen only once. Specimen: PBMCs. The receptors originated from a man in his 60s in good health and CMV-seronegative. Both conserved end residues are part of each CDR3. Each record gives: clone size, V gene, D gene, CDR3 length, J gene, CDR3 DNA, CDR3 protein. A D gene is named only where the DNA matches it firmly. Rows may omit the clone size; those that give it use once, few, many or a size class.

abundance: NA
v_gene: TRBV6-5
d_gene: TRBD2
len: 15
j_gene: TRBJ2-3
CDR3nt: TGTGCCAGCAGTTCTCGGGAGGGCCCGGCAGATACGCAGTATTTT
CDR3aa: CASSSREGPADTQYF

abundance: NA
v_gene: TRBV7-2
d_gene: NA
len: 12
j_gene: TRBJ2-3
CDR3nt: TGTGCCAGCAGCCGCGGCACAGATACGCAGTATTTT
CDR3aa: CASSRGTDTQYF

abundance: NA
v_gene: TRBV2
d_gene: NA
len: 16
j_gene: TRBJ1-1
CDR3nt: TGTGCCAGCAGCTTAGACAGTTTGGGGTCGAACACTGAAGCTTTCTTT
CDR3aa: CASSLDSLGSNTEAFF

abundance: few
v_gene: TRBV6-1
d_gene: TRBD2
len: 18
j_gene: TRBJ2-1
CDR3nt: TGTGCCAGCAGTGCCTACTGGAGCGGGAGGCCACAGGGTGGTGAGCAGTTCTTC
CDR3aa: CASSAYWSGRPQGGEQFF

abundance: NA
v_gene: TRBV30
d_gene: NA
len: 14
j_gene: TRBJ1-5
CDR3nt: TGTGCCTGGAGTAAGGGCGGGGGCAATCAGCCCCAGCATTTT
CDR3aa: CAWSKGGGNQPQHF

abundance: NA
v_gene: TRBV2
d_gene: NA
len: 14
j_gene: TRBJ2-3
CDR3nt: TGTGCCAGCAGTGAAGGAGGGCGTCCAGATACGCAGTATTTT
CDR3aa: CASSEGGRPDTQYF

abundance: NA
v_gene: TRBV6-6
d_gene: NA
len: 13
j_gene: TRBJ1-5
CDR3nt: TGTGCCAGCAGCCCCCGGCAGGCTGAGCCCCAGCATTTT
CDR3aa: CASSPRQAEPQHF

abundance: NA
v_gene: TRBV19
d_gene: TRBD1
len: 15
j_gene: TRBJ2-1
CDR3nt: TGTGCCAGTAGTTTGGGACAGGCCTCCTACAATGAGCAGTTCTTC
CDR3aa: CASSLGQASYNEQFF

abundance: NA
v_gene: TRBV7-9
d_gene: NA
len: 13
j_gene: TRBJ2-3
CDR3nt: TGTGCCAGCAGCCAGAACGCGGGAGATACGCAGTATTTT
CDR3aa: CASSQNAGDTQYF

abundance: NA
v_gene: TRBV11-2
d_gene: NA
len: 19
j_gene: TRBJ2-5
CDR3nt: TGTGCCAGCAGCCCGGTGTTTGGGAGGAGGATCGGGGAACAAGAGACCCAGTACTTC
CDR3aa: CASSPVFGRRIGEQETQYF

abundance: NA
v_gene: TRBV5-1
d_gene: NA
len: 13
j_gene: TRBJ2-5
CDR3nt: TGCGCCAGCAGCTTACAGGATCAAGAGACCCAGTACTTC
CDR3aa: CASSLQDQETQYF

abundance: NA
v_gene: TRBV5-1
d_gene: TRBD2
len: 16
j_gene: TRBJ2-1
CDR3nt: TGCGCCAGCAGCTTGGTTCTAGCGGGTTCCTACAATGAGCAGTTCTTC
CDR3aa: CASSLVLAGSYNEQFF

abundance: NA
v_gene: TRBV6-5
d_gene: TRBD2
len: 14
j_gene: TRBJ2-7
CDR3nt: TGTGCCAGCACCCGGGGGGGGGTCTCCTACGAGCAGTACTTC
CDR3aa: CASTRGGVSYEQYF

abundance: NA
v_gene: TRBV7-9
d_gene: TRBD1
len: 15
j_gene: TRBJ1-2
CDR3nt: TGTGCCAGCAGCCCCCAAAGGGACAGTCTCTATGGCTACACCTTC
CDR3aa: CASSPQRDSLYGYTF

abundance: NA
v_gene: TRBV7-2
d_gene: NA
len: 15
j_gene: TRBJ1-2
CDR3nt: TGTGCCAGCAGCTTCAATGGGGGCCGGGGCTATGGCTACACCTTC
CDR3aa: CASSFNGGRGYGYTF

abundance: NA
v_gene: TRBV6-5
d_gene: TRBD1
len: 13
j_gene: TRBJ2-7
CDR3nt: TGTGCCAGCAATGCAGGACAGGCTTCGAGGGAGTACTTC
CDR3aa: CASNAGQASREYF

abundance: NA
v_gene: TRBV6-5
d_gene: NA
len: 13
j_gene: TRBJ1-4
CDR3nt: TGTGCCAGCAGGGGGGACTTGAGTGAAAAACTGTTTTTT
CDR3aa: CASRGDLSEKLFF

abundance: NA
v_gene: TRBV9
d_gene: NA
len: 14
j_gene: TRBJ2-3
CDR3nt: TGTGCCAGCAGCGTAGTCCAGTTCACAGATACGCAGTATTTT
CDR3aa: CASSVVQFTDTQYF

abundance: NA
v_gene: TRBV2
d_gene: TRBD2
len: 15
j_gene: TRBJ2-5
CDR3nt: TGTGCCAGCAGAGAGGTAGCGGGGCACCGGGAGACCCAGTACTTC
CDR3aa: CASREVAGHRETQYF

abundance: NA
v_gene: TRBV29-1
d_gene: TRBD1
len: 13
j_gene: TRBJ1-5
CDR3nt: TGCAGCGTTCAACAGGGGGCTGATCAGCCCCAGCATTTT
CDR3aa: CSVQQGADQPQHF

abundance: NA
v_gene: TRBV29-1
d_gene: NA
len: 13
j_gene: TRBJ2-3
CDR3nt: TGCAGCACCAAAGGAGGCTTCGCAGATACGCAGTATTTT
CDR3aa: CSTKGGFADTQYF

abundance: NA
v_gene: TRBV9
d_gene: TRBD2
len: 17
j_gene: TRBJ2-1
CDR3nt: TGTGCCAGCAGCGGAACTAGCGGGGGGGCCTCCTACAATGAGCAGTTCTTC
CDR3aa: CASSGTSGGASYNEQFF

abundance: NA
v_gene: TRBV6-1
d_gene: NA
len: 13
j_gene: TRBJ1-1
CDR3nt: TGTGCCAGCAGTGAAGGGCAGGGTACTGAAGCTTTCTTT
CDR3aa: CASSEGQGTEAFF

abundance: NA
v_gene: TRBV25-1
d_gene: NA
len: 12
j_gene: TRBJ2-7
CDR3nt: TGTGCCAGCAAAGGGGACTCCTACGAGCAGTACTTC
CDR3aa: CASKGDSYEQYF

abundance: once
v_gene: TRBV6-5
d_gene: NA
len: 15
j_gene: TRBJ1-5
CDR3nt: TGTGCCAGCAGTTACACCCGGACAAGCAATCAGCCCCAGCATTTT
CDR3aa: CASSYTRTSNQPQHF

abundance: NA
v_gene: TRBV4-1
d_gene: TRBD2
len: 17
j_gene: TRBJ2-2
CDR3nt: TGCGCCAGCAGCCAAGGATCAGGAGGACTAGTGGCCGGGGAGCTGTTTTTT
CDR3aa: CASSQGSGGLVAGELFF

abundance: NA
v_gene: TRBV7-9
d_gene: TRBD1
len: 14
j_gene: TRBJ2-7
CDR3nt: TGTGCCAGCAGCCACCGGGACAGCATGGACGAGCAGTACTTC
CDR3aa: CASSHRDSMDEQYF

abundance: few
v_gene: TRBV6-4
d_gene: NA
len: 12
j_gene: TRBJ2-1
CDR3nt: TGTGCGACCGATTTAGCGGCCCTTGAGCAGTTCTTC
CDR3aa: CATDLAALEQFF

abundance: NA
v_gene: TRBV5-4
d_gene: TRBD2
len: 16
j_gene: TRBJ2-7
CDR3nt: TGTGCCAGCAGCCCGGGGACTAGCGGAGATCCCTACGAGCAGTACTTC
CDR3aa: CASSPGTSGDPYEQYF

abundance: few
v_gene: TRBV29-1
d_gene: TRBD2
len: 14
j_gene: TRBJ2-7
CDR3nt: TGCAGCGTTAAACCCGCTATGGGAGGGTACGAGCAGTACTTC
CDR3aa: CSVKPAMGGYEQYF

abundance: NA
v_gene: TRBV11-3
d_gene: TRBD2
len: 17
j_gene: TRBJ2-3
CDR3nt: TGTGCCAGCAGCTTAGGCCTACAGCGGGGGGTAACAGATACGCAGTATTTT
CDR3aa: CASSLGLQRGVTDTQYF

abundance: NA
v_gene: TRBV6-1
d_gene: NA
len: 16
j_gene: TRBJ2-7
CDR3nt: TGTGCCAGCAGTGACCCACTAACGGGAAGGTCCTACGAGCAGTACTTC
CDR3aa: CASSDPLTGRSYEQYF

abundance: NA
v_gene: TRBV7-9
d_gene: NA
len: 14
j_gene: TRBJ2-7
CDR3nt: TGTGCCAGCAGCTCTGAATTACACCCCTACGAGCAGTACTTC
CDR3aa: CASSSELHPYEQYF

abundance: NA
v_gene: TRBV7-2
d_gene: NA
len: 16
j_gene: TRBJ2-7
CDR3nt: TGTGCCAGCAGCTTCGGGGGATCGACAGGGCCCTACGAGCAGTACTTC
CDR3aa: CASSFGGSTGPYEQYF

abundance: NA
v_gene: TRBV11-2
d_gene: NA
len: 14
j_gene: TRBJ1-1
CDR3nt: TGTGCCAGCAGCCCTAGGAGAGTGAACACTGAAGCTTTCTTT
CDR3aa: CASSPRRVNTEAFF

abundance: NA
v_gene: TRBV11-2
d_gene: TRBD2
len: 17
j_gene: TRBJ2-5
CDR3nt: TGTGCCAGCAGCTTAGCTAGCACTAGCGGGGGACAAGAGACCCAGTACTTC
CDR3aa: CASSLASTSGGQETQYF

abundance: NA
v_gene: TRBV6-1
d_gene: TRBD1
len: 15
j_gene: TRBJ2-7
CDR3nt: TGTGCCAGCAGTGATACGGGACAGACTCTTTACGAGCAGTACTTC
CDR3aa: CASSDTGQTLYEQYF

abundance: NA
v_gene: TRBV29-1
d_gene: TRBD1
len: 14
j_gene: TRBJ1-1
CDR3nt: TGCAGCGCTATTACGGGACAGGAGAACACTGAAGCTTTCTTT
CDR3aa: CSAITGQENTEAFF

abundance: NA
v_gene: TRBV2
d_gene: NA
len: 15
j_gene: TRBJ2-2
CDR3nt: TGTGCCAGCAGTGAACGGGAGACGAACACCGGGGAGCTGTTTTTT
CDR3aa: CASSERETNTGELFF

abundance: NA
v_gene: TRBV5-6
d_gene: TRBD2
len: 18
j_gene: TRBJ2-3
CDR3nt: TGTGCCAGCAGCTTCTTTTGGTCGCGGGAGGGCCGGTGGGATACGCAGTATTTT
CDR3aa: CASSFFWSREGRWDTQYF

abundance: NA
v_gene: TRBV15
d_gene: NA
len: 13
j_gene: TRBJ1-3
CDR3nt: TGTGCCACCAGCATGGGACAAGGAAACACCATATATTTT
CDR3aa: CATSMGQGNTIYF

abundance: few
v_gene: TRBV6-5
d_gene: TRBD2
len: 14
j_gene: TRBJ2-5
CDR3nt: TGTGCCAGCAGTTCCACACTAGCGGAAGAGACCCAGTACTTC
CDR3aa: CASSSTLAEETQYF

abundance: NA
v_gene: TRBV4-2
d_gene: NA
len: 12
j_gene: TRBJ2-1
CDR3nt: TGTGCCAGCAGCCAAGGGGACATCCAGCAGTTCTTC
CDR3aa: CASSQGDIQQFF

abundance: few
v_gene: TRBV6-1
d_gene: NA
len: 12
j_gene: TRBJ2-1
CDR3nt: TGTGCCAGCAAACCACGGTCAGGGGAGCAGTTCTTC
CDR3aa: CASKPRSGEQFF

abundance: NA
v_gene: TRBV30
d_gene: NA
len: 14
j_gene: TRBJ2-7
CDR3nt: TGTGCCTGGAGTGTAGGCAGGGGATCCTACGAGCAGTACTTC
CDR3aa: CAWSVGRGSYEQYF

abundance: once
v_gene: TRBV4-3
d_gene: NA
len: 17
j_gene: TRBJ2-3
CDR3nt: TGCGCCAGCAGCCAAGCAGCTCAGGCTCCCAGCACAGATACGCAGTATTTT
CDR3aa: CASSQAAQAPSTDTQYF

abundance: NA
v_gene: TRBV19
d_gene: NA
len: 15
j_gene: TRBJ2-7
CDR3nt: TGTGCCAGTAGTATCCAGGGGACGGGATCTTACGAGCAGTACTTC
CDR3aa: CASSIQGTGSYEQYF

abundance: few
v_gene: TRBV5-4
d_gene: TRBD1
len: 16
j_gene: TRBJ2-5
CDR3nt: TGTGCCAGCAGCAACCGGGACAGGGTCTACGAGGAGACCCAGTACTTC
CDR3aa: CASSNRDRVYEETQYF

abundance: NA
v_gene: TRBV6-5
d_gene: NA
len: 13
j_gene: TRBJ1-4
CDR3nt: TGTGCCAGCAGTCTGGCGGGTAATGAAAAACTGTTTTTT
CDR3aa: CASSLAGNEKLFF

abundance: NA
v_gene: TRBV15
d_gene: TRBD2
len: 16
j_gene: TRBJ2-7
CDR3nt: TGTGCCACCAGCAGAGATCTAGGGGAGGGGAACTACGAGCAGTACTTC
CDR3aa: CATSRDLGEGNYEQYF

abundance: NA
v_gene: TRBV19
d_gene: NA
len: 15
j_gene: TRBJ2-7
CDR3nt: TGTGCCAGTAGTATAGCCGCACAGAAAGGCTACGAGCAGTACTTC
CDR3aa: CASSIAAQKGYEQYF

abundance: NA
v_gene: TRBV11-3
d_gene: NA
len: 16
j_gene: TRBJ2-1
CDR3nt: TGTGCCAGCAGCTTAAGGGTGACAGGTAATTACGATGAGCAGTTCTTC
CDR3aa: CASSLRVTGNYDEQFF

abundance: NA
v_gene: TRBV4-2
d_gene: NA
len: 21
j_gene: TRBJ2-2
CDR3nt: TGTGCCAGCAGCCCGGGAGGAGGACAGGGCCCTAGCGGGATAGGCACCGGGGAGCTGTTTTTT
CDR3aa: CASSPGGGQGPSGIGTGELFF